The clone carrying this TCR beta chain came up once. The source of the sample is a study of blood T cell repertoires in COVID-19. Looked up from germline, CDR1 is MGHRA and CDR2 is YSYEKL. The length of the CDR3 is 15 residues. J was trimmed by 5 bases and V by 3 bases; bases with no gene match: 6. Profiling relied on immunoSEQ multiplex PCR, and the TCRdb table lists in-frame clones only, not all of them. In the table there are 250,000 to 300,000 clones, roughly nine tenths of which are singletons. This receptor was obtained from a woman aged 45-65 years who had recovered from COVID-19. Sequencing used peripheral blood. The rearrangement links TRBV4-1 to TRBJ2-1; 8 nucleotides agree with TRBD2. The CDR3 nucleotides read TGCGCCAGCAGCCAGGACCTAGCGGGTGACAATGAGCAGTTCTTC. Amino acids: CASSQDLAGDNEQFF.